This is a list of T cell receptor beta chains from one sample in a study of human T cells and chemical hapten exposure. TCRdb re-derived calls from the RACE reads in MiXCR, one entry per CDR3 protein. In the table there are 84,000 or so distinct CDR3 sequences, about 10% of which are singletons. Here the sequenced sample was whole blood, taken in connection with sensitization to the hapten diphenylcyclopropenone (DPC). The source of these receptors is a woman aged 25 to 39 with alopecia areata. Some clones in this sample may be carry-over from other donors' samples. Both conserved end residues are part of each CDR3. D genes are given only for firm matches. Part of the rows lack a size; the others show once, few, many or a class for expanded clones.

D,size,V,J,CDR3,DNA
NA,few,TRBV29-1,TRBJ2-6,CSVDRVSGANVLTF,TGCAGCGTGGACAGAGTGTCTGGGGCCAACGTCCTGACTTTC
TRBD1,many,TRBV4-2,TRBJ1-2,CASSPQTGLDYGYTF,TGTGCCAGCAGCCCCCAGACAGGGCTCGACTATGGCTACACCTTC
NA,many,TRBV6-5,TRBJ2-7,CASSYNRNSYEQYF,TGTGCCAGCAGTTACAACAGGAACTCCTACGAGCAGTACTTC
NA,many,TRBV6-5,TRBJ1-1,CASSRAGTEAFF,TGTGCCAGCAGCCGGGCCGGCACTGAAGCTTTCTTT
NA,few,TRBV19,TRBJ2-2,CASMPTRYTAGELFF,TGTGCCAGTATGCCCACCCGTTATACCGCCGGGGAGCTGTTTTTT
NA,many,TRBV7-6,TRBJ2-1,CASSLAPLRDEQFF,TGTGCCAGCAGCTTAGCACCCCTAAGGGATGAGCAGTTCTTC
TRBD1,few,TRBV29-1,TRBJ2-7,CSVQQGAYEQYF,TGCAGCGTACAACAGGGGGCCTACGAGCAGTACTTC
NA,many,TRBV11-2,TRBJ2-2,CASSSRGPGGELFF,TGTGCCAGCAGTTCCCGGGGCCCGGGGGGGGAGCTGTTTTTT
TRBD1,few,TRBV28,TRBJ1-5,CASSSRGQGKNQPQHF,TGTGCCAGCAGTTCACGGGGACAGGGGAAGAATCAGCCCCAGCATTTT
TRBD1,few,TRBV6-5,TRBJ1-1,CASSTGQGTFF,TGTGCCAGCAGTACCGGACAGGGAACTTTCTTT
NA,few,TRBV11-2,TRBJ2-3,CASSFLGGAANTQYF,TGTGCCAGCAGCTTTTTGGGGGGCGCAGCGAATACGCAGTATTTT
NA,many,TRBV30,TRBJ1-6,CAWSVSRGGSPLHF,TGTGCCTGGAGTGTATCCAGGGGTGGTTCACCCCTCCACTTT
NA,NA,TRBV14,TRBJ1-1,CAGSPRVTQGNTEAFF,TGTGCCGGCAGCCCCAGGGTCACACAAGGGAACACTGAAGCTTTCTTT
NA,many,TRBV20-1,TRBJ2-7,CSARLPRTPSYEQYF,TGCAGTGCTAGACTTCCCCGAACGCCCTCCTACGAGCAGTACTTC
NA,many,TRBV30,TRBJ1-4,CAWSLGPFGEKLFF,TGTGCCTGGAGTTTGGGCCCGTTTGGAGAAAAACTGTTTTTT
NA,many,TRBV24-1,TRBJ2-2,CATGGRAGELFF,TGTGCCACCGGGGGAAGAGCCGGGGAGCTGTTTTTT
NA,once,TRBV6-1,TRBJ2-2,CASSETVTGELFF,TGTGCCAGCAGTGAAACCGTCACCGGGGAGCTGTTTTTT
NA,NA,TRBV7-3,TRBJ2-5,CASSLAGGANQETQYF,TGTGCCAGCAGCTTAGCAGGCGGAGCTAACCAAGAGACCCAGTACTTC
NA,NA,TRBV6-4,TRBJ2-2,CASSETWASDPGELFF,TGTGCCAGCAGTGAGACTTGGGCTAGCGATCCCGGGGAGCTGTTTTTT
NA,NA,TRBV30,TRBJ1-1,CARTDGGTNTEAFF,TGTGCCCGGACGGACGGAGGGACGAACACTGAAGCTTTCTTT
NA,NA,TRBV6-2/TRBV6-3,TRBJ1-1,CASTGRSTEAFF,TGTGCCAGCACAGGTCGAAGTACTGAAGCTTTCTTT
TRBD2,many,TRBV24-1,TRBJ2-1,CATSDVSGGEYNEQFF,TGTGCCACCAGTGATGTCAGCGGGGGGGAATACAATGAGCAGTTCTTC
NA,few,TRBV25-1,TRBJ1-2,CASRGSGTGYTF,TGTGCCAGCAGGGGATCTGGAACGGGCTACACCTTC
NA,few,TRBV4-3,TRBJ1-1,CASSQARGTEAFF,TGCGCCAGCAGCCAAGCAAGGGGCACTGAAGCTTTCTTT
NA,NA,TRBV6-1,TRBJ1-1,CASLIYQGNTEAFF,TGTGCCAGCTTAATCTACCAGGGGAACACTGAAGCTTTCTTT
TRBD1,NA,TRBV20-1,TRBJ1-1,CSASPGGSGELEAFF,TGCAGTGCTAGCCCAGGGGGCAGCGGGGAACTTGAAGCTTTCTTT
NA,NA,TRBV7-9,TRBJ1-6,CASSTGSGISSPLHF,TGTGCCAGCAGCACCGGCTCGGGGATAAGTTCACCCCTCCACTTT
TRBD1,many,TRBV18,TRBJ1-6,CASSPGTGWGPLHF,TGTGCCAGCTCACCCGGGACAGGGTGGGGACCCCTCCACTTT